This record covers a single TCR beta chain. Its antigen remains unidentified. Its ends do not fully match the called genes, so a read error is possible. This record comes from a study of blood T cells in healthy people across ages. CDR1 is DFQATT and CDR2 is SNEGSKA in the germline V gene (reference sequence). This CDR3 has 15 amino acids. With a J-beta primer mix and a sample-barcoded 5' primer, a second PCR ran about 6 to 11 cycles. TCRdb re-called the 5' RACE reads with MiXCR, one entry per CDR3 protein. The sample has approximately 760,000 distinct CDR3 sequences, around 25% seen once; the top ten hold just under 9.5%. Isolation recovered at least 7 million PBMCs from every sample. Extractions gave at least 6 micrograms of total RNA per sample. Findings and limits, study-wide: Diversity figures based on one million T cells were deemed too low.

This sample was also put to use in a study of T cells of mothers and their children. Turning to that study: Study donors consisted of a few healthy Caucasian mothers and their six children.

This TCR was recovered from a boy aged 10-17 years in good health. Material for sequencing was blood. V usage is TRBV20-1 and J usage is TRBJ2-5, with D perhaps matching TRBD2 (5 bases). The tail of the sequence fits TRBJ2-1 better, so the J call may be wrong. The CDR3 is CSAIGLASSYNGQFF. CDR3 nucleotides: TGCAGTGCAATAGGACTGGCCAGCTCCTACAATGGGCAGTTCTTC.